This is a list of T cell receptor beta chains from one sample in a study of blood T cells in healthy people across ages. From the 5' RACE reads, TCRdb called clonotypes with MiXCR, one entry per CDR3 protein. The sample includes fewer than 2,000,000 distinct CDR3 sequences, 30% to 40% of them seen just once. The sample consisted of blood. The source is a human donor in good health. The CDR3 runs from the conserved cysteine through the conserved F or W. A D gene is named only where the DNA matches it firmly. Some rows mark clone size as missing; the rest say once, few, many or name a class of expanded clone.

TRBV23-1	-	-	TRBJ1-1	CASSQVLGAEAFF	TGCGCCAGCAGCCAAGTCCTGGGGGCTGAAGCTTTCTTT
TRBV25-1	-	few	TRBJ2-5	CASRRQTQETQYF	TGTGCCAGCAGACGACAGACCCAAGAGACCCAGTACTTC
TRBV7-2	-	few	TRBJ1-6	CASSSTGQNSPLHF	TGTGCCAGCAGCTCCACGGGACAAAATTCACCCCTCCACTTT
TRBV12-3/TRBV12-4	-	-	TRBJ2-3	CASSFRAGDTQYF	TGTGCCAGCAGTTTTAGGGCAGGAGATACGCAGTATTTT
TRBV9	-	few	TRBJ1-5	CASSVDPGVDQPQHF	TGTGCCAGCAGCGTAGATCCGGGGGTGGATCAGCCCCAGCATTTT
TRBV9	-	-	TRBJ2-7	CASSVNLGSSYKQYF	TGTGCCAGCAGCGTAAATCTTGGGAGCTCCTACAAGCAGTACTTC
TRBV5-6	TRBD1	-	TRBJ2-3	CASSGGMGQGADTQYF	TGTGCCAGCAGCGGGGGTATGGGACAGGGGGCAGATACGCAGTATTTT
TRBV20-1	TRBD2	-	TRBJ2-1	CSAGLAGTSGEQFF	TGCAGTGCTGGACTAGCGGGGACGTCTGGTGAGCAGTTCTTC
TRBV29-1	-	many	TRBJ1-2	CSVETGVMDYGYTF	TGCAGCGTTGAAACCGGGGTGATGGACTATGGCTACACCTTC
TRBV29-1	TRBD1	few	TRBJ2-3	CSVLEARGQVDTQYF	TGCAGCGTCCTCGAGGCCAGGGGGCAAGTAGATACGCAGTATTTT
TRBV15	-	-	TRBJ1-2	CATSILSTGRYGYTF	TGTGCCACCAGCATTCTCAGTACCGGGAGGTATGGCTACACCTTC
TRBV4-2	-	few	TRBJ2-5	CASSQDNDSGRQETQYF	TGTGCCAGCAGCCAGGATAACGACAGCGGGCGCCAAGAGACCCAGTACTTC
TRBV5-1	TRBD1	-	TRBJ1-2	CASSADRETYGYTF	TGCGCCAGCAGCGCCGACAGGGAGACCTATGGCTACACCTTC
TRBV12-5	-	-	TRBJ2-5	CASLSDRRGETQYF	TGTGCTAGTTTAAGCGATCGCCGTGGGGAGACCCAGTACTTC
TRBV5-5	-	-	TRBJ1-2	CASSVNVISDYGYTF	TGTGCCAGCAGCGTAAATGTTATCAGTGATTATGGCTACACCTTC
TRBV6-5	TRBD2	-	TRBJ2-1	CASSYTLAGPTNEQFF	TGTGCCAGCAGTTACACTTTAGCGGGGCCCACCAATGAGCAGTTCTTC
TRBV15	-	many	TRBJ2-3	CATNPTASTDTQYF	TGTGCCACCAACCCGACTGCTAGCACAGATACGCAGTATTTT
TRBV5-6	TRBD1	once	TRBJ1-6	CASSQPDRNSPLHF	TGCGCCAGCAGCCAACCGGACAGGAATTCACCCCTCCACTTT
TRBV29-1	-	-	TRBJ1-2	CSVDSRAGVLGGYTF	TGCAGCGTTGATTCAAGGGCAGGCGTATTGGGTGGCTACACCTTC
TRBV12-3/TRBV12-4	TRBD1	-	TRBJ1-2	CASRDRGRGYGYTF	TGTGCCAGCAGGGACAGGGGGCGAGGATATGGCTACACCTTC
TRBV7-8	-	-	TRBJ2-3	CASRTGRSADTQYF	TGTGCCAGCAGGACCGGACGGAGCGCAGATACGCAGTATTTT
TRBV5-1	-	few	TRBJ2-3	CASSLGSGAQYF	TGCGCCAGCAGCTTGGGGTCGGGGGCGCAGTATTTT
TRBV5-1	-	-	TRBJ2-6	CASSQRPSGASVLTF	TGCGCCAGCAGCCAAAGACCCTCTGGGGCCAGCGTCCTGACTTTC
TRBV7-2	TRBD2	-	TRBJ2-7	CAGSRLAGRYEQYF	TGTGCCGGCAGCCGTCTAGCGGGGAGGTACGAGCAGTACTTC
TRBV11-3	-	-	TRBJ2-5	CASSLSGASQETQYF	TGTGCCAGCAGCTTATCAGGGGCATCCCAAGAGACCCAGTACTTC
TRBV20-1	TRBD1	-	TRBJ2-1	CSATLRGQPLAYEQFF	TGCAGTGCTACCCTAAGGGGGCAGCCCCTGGCCTACGAGCAGTTCTTC
TRBV9	TRBD2	-	TRBJ2-5	CASSALGLVETQYF	TGTGCCAGCAGCGCCCTCGGACTAGTTGAAACCCAGTACTTC